The 7 T cell receptor beta chains below come from one sample, sequenced in a study of metastatic and nonmetastatic thyroid tumors. Until they underwent thyroid surgery, no patient had received any treatment. TCRdb used MiXCR to call clones anew from the PCR reads. The sample carries roughly 25,000 clones, approximately 15% recorded once. Material for sequencing was blood. The receptors here all came from a female donor with papillary thyroid cancer or a benign thyroid nodule (not recorded which). Some clones in this sample may be carry-over from other donors' samples.

In this sample, this clone turned up a few times. Sequence at one end of the junction differs from germline and may be a read error. The gene calls are TRBV27 and TRBJ2-7; 13 bases agree with TRBD2. Germline loops: CDR1 MNHEY, CDR2 SMNVEV (reference sequence). This CDR3 comprises 16 residues. Here the CDR3 DNA reads TGTGCCAGCAGTTTCTGGACTAGCGGGAGCTCCTACGAGCAGTATTTC. Translated: CASSFWTSGSSYEQYF.

This clone showed up many times. V is TRBV28 and J is TRBJ1-3, with D possibly being TRBD1 (5 bases). Germline CDR1 is MDHEN and CDR2 is SYDVKM. The CDR3 sequence is 16 residues long. Trimming left V 6 bases short and J 0 bases short, with 15 bases between. CDR3 region: CASSRGPTISGNTIYF. In nucleotides, the CDR3 is TGTGCCAGCAGCCGGGGCCCAACGATCTCTGGAAACACCATATATTTT.

This clone was seen at least ten times. The V call is TRBV6-2 or TRBV6-3, the J call TRBJ1-5; D possibly corresponds to TRBD1 (5 bases). CDR1 MNHEY and CDR2 SVGEGT come from the germline V gene. V was cut by 2 bases and J by 5 bases, with 10 bases left in between. The CDR3 is 14 residues long. The CDR3 reads CASSYGREDQPQHF. The CDR3 coding sequence is TGTGCCAGCAGTTACGGCAGGGAGGATCAGCCCCAGCATTTT.

This clone is categorized as medium-sized. This sequence joins TRBV6-1 and TRBJ2-7; D gene ambiguous. The germline V gene has CDR1 MNHNS and CDR2 SASEGT. Trimming pared 5 bases from V and 3 bases from J, leaving 5 bases between. The CDR3 loop spans 11 amino acids. In DNA form, the CDR3 reads TGTGCCAGCAGTTCCATCTACGAGCAGTACTTC. Protein sequence: CASSSIYEQYF.

The chain employs TRBV20-1 and TRBJ2-6, with 8 nucleotides matching TRBD1. Germline trimming cut 3 bases from V and 0 bases from J; bases unmatched to any gene: 4. The CDR3 extends over 16 amino acids. The V gene's germline CDR1 is DFQATT and CDR2 SNEGSKA (reference sequence). CDR3 loop: CSASTGGTSGANVLTF. The CDR3 DNA reads as TGCAGTGCTAGCACAGGGGGGACCTCTGGGGCCAACGTCCTGACTTTC.

This clone is medium-sized within its sample. V is TRBV24-1 and J is TRBJ2-7; D is undetermined. Germline V CDR1 and CDR2: KGHDR, SFDVKD. This CDR3 has 11 residues. V gave up 3 bases and J gave up 2 bases, with 1 base separating them. The CDR3 region is CATSDPYEQYF. In DNA, the CDR3 is TGTGCCACCAGTGATCCCTACGAGCAGTACTTC.

This clone was detected many times. The CDR3 sequence is CASSPPGLSTEAFF. The CDR3 DNA reads as TGTGCCAGCAGTCCGCCGGGCCTGTCTACTGAAGCTTTCTTT. The rearrangement joins TRBV28 to TRBJ1-1; no reliable D call. Per the germline V gene, CDR1 is MDHEN and CDR2 is SYDVKM. V lost 5 bases and J 5 bases, leaving 15 bases between the germline ends. The CDR3 has 14 amino acids.